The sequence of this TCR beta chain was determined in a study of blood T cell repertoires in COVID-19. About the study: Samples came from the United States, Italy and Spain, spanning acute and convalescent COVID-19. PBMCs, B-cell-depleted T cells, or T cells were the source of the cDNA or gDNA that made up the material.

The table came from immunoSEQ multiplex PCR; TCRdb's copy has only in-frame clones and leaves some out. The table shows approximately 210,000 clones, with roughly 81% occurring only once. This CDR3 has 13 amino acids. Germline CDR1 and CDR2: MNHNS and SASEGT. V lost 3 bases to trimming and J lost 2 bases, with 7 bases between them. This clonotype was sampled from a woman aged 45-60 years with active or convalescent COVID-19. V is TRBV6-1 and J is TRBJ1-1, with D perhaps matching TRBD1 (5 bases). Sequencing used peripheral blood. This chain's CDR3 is CASSDGANTEAFF. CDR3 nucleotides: TGTGCCAGCAGTGATGGGGCCAACACTGAAGCTTTCTTT.